Given below is one T cell receptor (beta chain) in context. No antigen is known for it. Germline V gene lookup returns CDR1 ENHRY and CDR2 SYGVKD. The CDR3 is made up of 14 amino acids. J gave up 8 bases and V 5 bases, and 8 bases lay outside the gene matches. The data stem from a study of shared clonotypes between healthy human individuals. About the study: Plates per donor: three CD4 naive, three CD4 memory, two CD8 naive, one CD8 memory. General study points: Only blood underwent sampling, and tissue repertoires likely differ. Clonotype sharing among donors, it was expected, would be affected by sequencing depth.

Repertoires were generated with immunoSEQ multiplex PCR, while TCRdb's copy carries only in-frame clones and drops some. The sample lists roughly 1,000,000 clones, 75% to 80% occurring once. Sequenced input: memory CD4+ T cells from PBMCs. Subset described: CD45RA-negative fraction. The V and J genes are TRBV10-3 and TRBJ2-1, with 8 bases matching TRBD2. This sequence originates from a man between 18 and 35 years old in good health. Some clones in this sample may be carry-over from other donors' samples. CDR3 loop: CAISPGLDFDEQFF. CDR3 sequence (DNA): TGTGCCATCAGTCCGGGACTAGATTTCGATGAGCAGTTCTTC.